Below are 13 T cell receptor beta chains sequenced from a single sample in a study of T cells expressing NK-cell markers. TCRdb reprocessed the 5' RACE reads and keeps a single row for each CDR3 protein, giving no DNA. This sample contains about 140,000 distinct CDR3 sequences. The sample taken for sequencing was blood T cells: a sorted CD56 or NKG2C T cell subset, CD4+ or CD8+ T cells, or bulk PBMC T cells (not recorded which). These receptors came from a man between 18 and 29 years old in good health.

V and J are TRBV30 and TRBJ1-3. This CDR3 spans 13 amino acids. CDR1 GTSNPN and CDR2 SVGIG come from the germline V gene (reference sequence). The CDR3 region is CAWSLLSGNTIYF. The full variable domain, with the rest looked up from reference TRBV30 and TRBJ1-3, is SQTIHQWPATLVQPVGSPLSLECTVEGTSNPNLYWYRQAAGRGLQLLFYSVGIGQISSEVPQNLSASRPQDRQFILSSKKLLLSDSGFYLCAWSLLSGNTIYFGEGSWLTVV.

This CDR3 reads CASSSPPGEQFF. This chain joins TRBV27 and TRBJ2-1; TCRdb's D call, TRBD2, is unchecked because there is no DNA. The CDR3 consists of 12 residues. Germline V gives CDR1 MNHEY, CDR2 SMNVEV (reference sequence).

This sequence joins TRBV11-2 and TRBJ2-7; TCRdb returns TRBD2, unconfirmable since there is no DNA. Germline-derived CDR1 and CDR2 are SGHAT and FQNNGV. CDR3 length: 18 amino acids. CDR3: CASRVFSGTSGRAGEQYF.

The CDR3 spells CASSQEALAGTYEQFF. The chain is built from TRBV4-3 and TRBJ2-1; the D call from TCRdb, TRBD2, cannot be confirmed without DNA. Germline V CDR1 and CDR2: LGHNA, YSLEER. The CDR3 loop spans 16 amino acids.

The chain has TRBV29-1 and TRBJ2-1; TCRdb calls TRBD1, which cannot be checked without DNA. Germline lookup yields CDR1 SQVTM and CDR2 ANQGSEA. CDR3 length equals 13 residues. The CDR3 sequence: CSVATDNYNEQFF.

J is TRBJ1-6 and V is TRBV11-2; the D call of TRBD1 rests on TCRdb alone, since no DNA is present to check it. Germline loops: CDR1 SGHAT, CDR2 FQNNGV. The CDR3 length is 15 residues. This CDR3 reads CASGGQSSYNSPLHF.

The J gene is TRBJ1-1, the V gene TRBV24-1; TCRdb's assignment of TRBD1 cannot be checked, as there is no DNA. Germline values: CDR1 KGHDR, CDR2 SFDVKD. The CDR3 contains 12 residues. This chain's CDR3 is CATSEHGVEAFF.

The CDR3 here is CASSLKGDSLFTDTQYF. V gene TRBV5-1 combines with J gene TRBJ2-3; no DNA is available, so the TRBD2 call from TCRdb remains unchecked. The germline V gene has CDR1 SGHRS and CDR2 YFSETQ. CDR3 length: 17 amino acids.

The chain carries TRBV7-9 and TRBJ2-5. CDR3 length: 15 residues. Germline CDR1 reads SEHNR; CDR2 reads FQNEAQ (reference sequence). CDR3 sequence reads: CASSQQPSLGETQYF.

The V gene is TRBV6-1, the J gene TRBJ1-2; the D call from TCRdb, TRBD1, cannot be confirmed without DNA. Germline CDR1 and CDR2: MNHNS and SASEGT. The CDR3 contains 14 residues. The CDR3 is CASSPQGGYYGYTF.

This chain links TRBV5-1 with TRBJ1-2. This CDR3 region has 15 residues. Germline V CDR1 and CDR2: SGHRS, YFSETQ. CDR3 sequence: CASSLDGKLGYGYTF. Full variable domain (rest looked up from reference TRBV5-1 and TRBJ1-2): KAGVTQTPRYLIKTRGQQVTLSCSPISGHRSVSWYQQTPGQGLQFLFEYFSETQRNKGNFPGRFSGRQFSNSRSEMNVSTLELGDSALYLCASSLDGKLGYGYTFGSGTRLTVV.

J is TRBJ2-3 and V is TRBV11-3; TCRdb calls TRBD1, which cannot be checked without DNA. From germline, CDR1 is SGHNT and CDR2 YENEEA. The CDR3 runs 15 residues. This CDR3 reads CASSSRRASTDTQYF.

The V gene is TRBV7-2, the J gene TRBJ2-1; lacking DNA, the TRBD2 call made by TCRdb goes unchecked. Germline loops: CDR1 SGHTA, CDR2 FQGNSA. The CDR3 consists of 15 residues. CDR3: CASSPTSGPYNEQFF.